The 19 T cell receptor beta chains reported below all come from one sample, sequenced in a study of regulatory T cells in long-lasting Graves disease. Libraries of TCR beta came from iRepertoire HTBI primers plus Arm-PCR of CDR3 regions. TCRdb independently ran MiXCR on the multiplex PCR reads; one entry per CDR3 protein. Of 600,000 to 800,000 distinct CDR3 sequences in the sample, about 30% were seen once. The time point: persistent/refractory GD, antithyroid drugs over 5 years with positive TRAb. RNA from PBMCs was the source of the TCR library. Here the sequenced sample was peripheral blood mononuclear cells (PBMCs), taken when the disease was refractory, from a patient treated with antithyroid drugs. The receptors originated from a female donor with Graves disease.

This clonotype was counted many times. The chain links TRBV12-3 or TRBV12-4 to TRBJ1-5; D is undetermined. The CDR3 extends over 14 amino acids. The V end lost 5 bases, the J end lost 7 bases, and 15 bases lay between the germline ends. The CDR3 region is CASSHTGERQPQHF. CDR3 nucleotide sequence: TGTGCCAGCAGTCATACGGGTGAGAGGCAGCCCCAGCATTTT.

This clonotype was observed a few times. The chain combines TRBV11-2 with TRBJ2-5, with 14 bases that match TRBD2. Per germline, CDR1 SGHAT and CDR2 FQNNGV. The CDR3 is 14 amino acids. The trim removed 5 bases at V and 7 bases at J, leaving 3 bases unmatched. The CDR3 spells CASSGTSGRGTQYF. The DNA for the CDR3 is TGTGCCAGCAGCGGGACTAGCGGGAGAGGGACCCAGTACTTC.

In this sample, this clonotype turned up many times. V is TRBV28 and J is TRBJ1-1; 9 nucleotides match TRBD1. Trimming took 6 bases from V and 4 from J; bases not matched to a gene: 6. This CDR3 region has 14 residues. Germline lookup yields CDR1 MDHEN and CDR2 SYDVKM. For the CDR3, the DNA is TGTGCCAGCAGCTTACCGGACAGGGGCACTGAAGCTTTCTTT. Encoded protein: CASSLPDRGTEAFF.

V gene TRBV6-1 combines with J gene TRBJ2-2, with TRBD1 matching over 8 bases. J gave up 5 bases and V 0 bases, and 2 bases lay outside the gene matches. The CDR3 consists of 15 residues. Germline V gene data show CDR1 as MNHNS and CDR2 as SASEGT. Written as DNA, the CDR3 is TGTGCCAGCAGTGAAGCAGACAGGGGTACCGGGGAGCTGTTTTTT. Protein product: CASSEADRGTGELFF.

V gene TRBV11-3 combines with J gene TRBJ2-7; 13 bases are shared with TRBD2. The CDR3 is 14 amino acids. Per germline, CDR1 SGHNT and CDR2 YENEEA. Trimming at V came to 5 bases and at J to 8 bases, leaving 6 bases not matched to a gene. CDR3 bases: TGTGCCAGCAGCGCCCGGGGACTAGCGGGAAAGCAGTACTTC. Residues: CASSARGLAGKQYF.

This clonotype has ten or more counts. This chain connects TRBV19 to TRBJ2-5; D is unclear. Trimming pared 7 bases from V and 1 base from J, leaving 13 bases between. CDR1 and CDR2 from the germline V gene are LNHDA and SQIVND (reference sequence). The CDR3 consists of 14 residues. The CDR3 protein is CASTRGGIQETQYF. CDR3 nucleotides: TGTGCCAGTACTCGAGGCGGCATCCAAGAGACCCAGTACTTC.

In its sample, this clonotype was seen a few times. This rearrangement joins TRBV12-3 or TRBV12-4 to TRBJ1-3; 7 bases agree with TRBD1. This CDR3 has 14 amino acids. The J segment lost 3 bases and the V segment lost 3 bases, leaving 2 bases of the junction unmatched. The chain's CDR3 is CASSFGTDGNTIYF. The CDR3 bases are TGTGCCAGCAGTTTCGGGACAGATGGAAACACCATATATTTT.

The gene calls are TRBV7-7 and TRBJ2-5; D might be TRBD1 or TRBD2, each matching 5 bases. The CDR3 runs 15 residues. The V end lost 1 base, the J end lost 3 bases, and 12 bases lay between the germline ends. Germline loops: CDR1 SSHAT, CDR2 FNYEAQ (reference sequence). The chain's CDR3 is CASSLGIRGEETQYF. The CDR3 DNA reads TGTGCCAGCAGCTTAGGTATTAGGGGAGAAGAGACCCAGTACTTC. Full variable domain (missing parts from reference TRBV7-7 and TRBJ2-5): GAGVSQSPRYKVTKRGQDVTLRCDPISSHATLYWYQQALGQGPEFLTYFNYEAQPDKSGLPSDRFSAERPEGSISTLTIQRTEQRDSAMYRCASSLGIRGEETQYFGPGTRLLVL.

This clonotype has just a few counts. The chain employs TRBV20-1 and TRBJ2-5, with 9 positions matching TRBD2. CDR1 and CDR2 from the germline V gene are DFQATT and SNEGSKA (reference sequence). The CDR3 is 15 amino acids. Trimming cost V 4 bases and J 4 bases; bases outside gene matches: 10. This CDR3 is CSATQLAGTLETQYF. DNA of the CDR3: TGCAGTGCTACGCAACTAGCGGGCACGTTAGAGACCCAGTACTTC.

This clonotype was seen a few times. The CDR3 loop is CASNGYVNEKLFF. Written as DNA, the CDR3 is TGTGCCAGCAATGGCTACGTGAATGAAAAACTGTTTTTT. J is TRBJ1-4 and V is TRBV6-1, with D unresolved. The CDR3 consists of 13 residues. Germline CDR1 reads MNHNS; CDR2 reads SASEGT. V was cut by 7 bases and J by 5 bases, with 11 bases left in between.

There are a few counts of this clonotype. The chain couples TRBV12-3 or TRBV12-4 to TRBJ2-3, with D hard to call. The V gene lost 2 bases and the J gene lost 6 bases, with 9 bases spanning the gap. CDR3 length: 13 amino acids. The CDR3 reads CASSLPSPDTQYF. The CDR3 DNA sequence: TGTGCCAGCAGTTTACCTTCGCCGGATACGCAGTATTTT.

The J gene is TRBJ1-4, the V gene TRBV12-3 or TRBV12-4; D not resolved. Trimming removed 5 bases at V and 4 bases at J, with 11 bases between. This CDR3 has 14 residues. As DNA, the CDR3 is TGTGCCAGCAGTCCTCGGGTCGGTAATGAAAAACTGTTTTTT. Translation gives CASSPRVGNEKLFF.

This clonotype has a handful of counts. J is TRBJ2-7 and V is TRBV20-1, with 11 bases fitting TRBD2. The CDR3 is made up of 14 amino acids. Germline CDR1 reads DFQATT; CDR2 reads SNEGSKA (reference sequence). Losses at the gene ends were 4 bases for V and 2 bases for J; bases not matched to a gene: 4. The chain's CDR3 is CSAKPGLAAYEQYF. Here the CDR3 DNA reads TGCAGTGCTAAACCGGGACTAGCGGCCTACGAGCAGTACTTC.

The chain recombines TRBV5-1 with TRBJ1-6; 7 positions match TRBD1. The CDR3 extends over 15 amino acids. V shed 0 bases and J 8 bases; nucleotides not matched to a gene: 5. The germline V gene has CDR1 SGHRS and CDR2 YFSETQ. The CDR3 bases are TGCGCCAGCAGCTTGGATCACAGGGGTCATTCACCCCTCCACTTT. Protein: CASSLDHRGHSPLHF.

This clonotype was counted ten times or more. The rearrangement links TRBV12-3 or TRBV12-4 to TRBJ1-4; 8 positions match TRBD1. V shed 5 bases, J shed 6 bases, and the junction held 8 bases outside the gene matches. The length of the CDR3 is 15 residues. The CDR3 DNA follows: TGTGCCAGCAGTAGACACAGGGGGTTAGATGAAAAACTGTTTTTT. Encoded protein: CASSRHRGLDEKLFF.

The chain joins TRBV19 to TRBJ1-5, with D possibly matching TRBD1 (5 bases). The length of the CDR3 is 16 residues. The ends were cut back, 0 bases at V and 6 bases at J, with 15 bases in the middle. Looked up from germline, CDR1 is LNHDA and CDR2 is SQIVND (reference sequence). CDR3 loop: CASSIDRRGEGQPQHF. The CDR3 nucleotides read TGTGCCAGTAGTATAGATCGACGAGGGGAAGGTCAGCCCCAGCATTTT.

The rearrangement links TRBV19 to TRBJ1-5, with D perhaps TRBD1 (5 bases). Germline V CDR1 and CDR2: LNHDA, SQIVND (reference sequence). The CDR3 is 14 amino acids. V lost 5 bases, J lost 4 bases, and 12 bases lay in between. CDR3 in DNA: TGTGCCAGTAGTGTTGCCGGGGCTAATCAGCCCCAGCATTTT. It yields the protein CASSVAGANQPQHF.

CDR3 residues: CASSLETGKGYTF. In nucleotides, the CDR3 is TGTGCCAGCAGCTTAGAAACAGGGAAGGGCTACACCTTC. The chain uses TRBV7-3 and TRBJ1-2, with D perhaps TRBD1 (6 bases). Germline V lookup: CDR1 SGHTA, CDR2 FQGTGA. CDR3 length equals 13 residues. V was trimmed by 2 bases and J by 8 bases, leaving 12 bases between them.

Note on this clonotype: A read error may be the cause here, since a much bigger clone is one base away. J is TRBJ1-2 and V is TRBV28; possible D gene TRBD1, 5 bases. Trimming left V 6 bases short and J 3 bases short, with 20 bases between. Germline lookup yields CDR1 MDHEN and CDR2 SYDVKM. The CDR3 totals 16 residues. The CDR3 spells CASRQRTEQGDYGYTF. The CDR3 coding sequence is TGTGCCAGCAGACAGCGTACAGAGCAGGGTGACTATGGCTACACCTTC.